This record concerns one TCR beta chain sequence. This record comes from a study of PD-L1 blockade in urothelial cancer. The overall study: Analyzed time points were 3 weeks (second dose) and 6 weeks after therapy began. Blood-derived samples held a median approximately 140,000 T cells.

The data were produced by immunoSEQ multiplex PCR, yet TCRdb's version contains in-frame clones alone and is incomplete. The table has about 83,000 clones, roughly 87% seen once; the top ten hold 5% to 6%. The source of this sequence is a woman aged 70-85 years with urothelial cancer. The sample was PBMCs, taken around atezolizumab (anti-PD-L1) treatment.

The CDR3 region has the DNA TGCGCCAGCAGTGACACCTCCGGGACTAGCGGGGGAAACACCGGGGAGCTGTTTTTT. Residues: CASSDTSGTSGGNTGELFF. The chain links TRBV10-2 to TRBJ2-2, with 14 bases lining up with TRBD2. This CDR3 contains 19 residues. With V trimmed by 3 bases and J by 2 bases, 8 bases remained unmatched. Germline lookup yields CDR1 WSHSY and CDR2 SAAADI.